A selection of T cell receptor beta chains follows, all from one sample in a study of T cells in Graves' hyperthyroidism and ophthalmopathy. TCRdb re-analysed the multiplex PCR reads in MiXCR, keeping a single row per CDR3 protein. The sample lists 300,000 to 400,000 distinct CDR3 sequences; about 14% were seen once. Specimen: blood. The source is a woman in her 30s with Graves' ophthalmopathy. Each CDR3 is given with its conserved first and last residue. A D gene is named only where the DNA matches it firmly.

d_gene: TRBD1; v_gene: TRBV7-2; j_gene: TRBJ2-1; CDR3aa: CASSLSPGQGGRNEQFF
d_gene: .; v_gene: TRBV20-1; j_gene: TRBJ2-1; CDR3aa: CSARDSRGNEQFF
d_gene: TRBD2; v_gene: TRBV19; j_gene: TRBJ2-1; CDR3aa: CASSISGNLNEQFF
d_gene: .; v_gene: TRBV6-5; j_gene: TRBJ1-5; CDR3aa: CASSYSTASNQPQHF
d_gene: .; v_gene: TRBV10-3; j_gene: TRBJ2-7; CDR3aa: CAISEGLGTHEQYF
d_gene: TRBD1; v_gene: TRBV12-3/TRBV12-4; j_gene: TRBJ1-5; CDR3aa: CASTPGQGNQPQHF
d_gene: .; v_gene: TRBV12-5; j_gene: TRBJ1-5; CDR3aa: CASGFGGGGNQPQHF
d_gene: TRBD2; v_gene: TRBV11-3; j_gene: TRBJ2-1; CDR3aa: CASSSLGGGNYNEQFF
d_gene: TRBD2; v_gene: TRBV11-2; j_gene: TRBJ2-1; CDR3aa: CASSLHRVAGAYNEQFF
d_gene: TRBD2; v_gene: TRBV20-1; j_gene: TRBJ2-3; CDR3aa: CSPGGLAGGADTQYF
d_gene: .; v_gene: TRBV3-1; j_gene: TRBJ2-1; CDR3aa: CASSQGRWRVF
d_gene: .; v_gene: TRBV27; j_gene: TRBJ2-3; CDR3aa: CASTPRGDGYTDTQYF
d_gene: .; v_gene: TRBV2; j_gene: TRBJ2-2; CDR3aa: CASRQPWDSEGELFF
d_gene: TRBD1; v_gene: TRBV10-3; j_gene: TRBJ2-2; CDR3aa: CAIKQGAGGELFF
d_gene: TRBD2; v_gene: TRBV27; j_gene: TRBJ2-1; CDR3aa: CASSRPTSGGYNEQFF
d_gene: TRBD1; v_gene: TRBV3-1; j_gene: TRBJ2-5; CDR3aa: CASSPGTGDSQETQYF
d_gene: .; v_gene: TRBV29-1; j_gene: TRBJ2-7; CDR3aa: CSVVWVDTTYEQYF
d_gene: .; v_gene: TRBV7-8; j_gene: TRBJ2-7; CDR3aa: CASSLDGLPSYEQYF
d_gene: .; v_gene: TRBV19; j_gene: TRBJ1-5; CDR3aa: CASTASGNQPQHF
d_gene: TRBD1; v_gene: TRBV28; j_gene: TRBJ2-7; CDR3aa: CASSSQGQTLLEQYF
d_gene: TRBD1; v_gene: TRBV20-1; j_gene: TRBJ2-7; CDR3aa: CSALNQDRAYEQYF
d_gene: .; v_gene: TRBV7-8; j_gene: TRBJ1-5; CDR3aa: CASSLNRPYQPQHF
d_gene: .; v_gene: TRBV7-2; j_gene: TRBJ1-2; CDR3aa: CASSLDGGWNYGYTF
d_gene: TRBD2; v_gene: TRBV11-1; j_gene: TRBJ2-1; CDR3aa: CASSLVFSGGDNEQFF
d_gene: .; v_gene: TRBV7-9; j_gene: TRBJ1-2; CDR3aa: CASSLAGTERGNYGYTF
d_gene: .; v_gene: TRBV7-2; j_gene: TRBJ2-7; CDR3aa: CASSLYRAYEQYF
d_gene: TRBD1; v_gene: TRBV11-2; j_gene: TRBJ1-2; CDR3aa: CASSVDRGYGYTF
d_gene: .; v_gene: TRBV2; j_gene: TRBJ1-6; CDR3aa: CASSTGNYNSPLHF
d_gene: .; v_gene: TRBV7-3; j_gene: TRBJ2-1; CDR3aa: CASSLTGGQTGNEQFF
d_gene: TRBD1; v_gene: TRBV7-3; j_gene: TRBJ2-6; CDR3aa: CASSLEGSLGRTGAGANVLTF
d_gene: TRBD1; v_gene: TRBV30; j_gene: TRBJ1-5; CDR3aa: CAWSGGQGGQPQHF
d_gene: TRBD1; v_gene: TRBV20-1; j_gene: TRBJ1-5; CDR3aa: CSARGDRGNVNQPQHF
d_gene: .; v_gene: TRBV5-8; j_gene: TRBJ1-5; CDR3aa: CASSLLSAISNQPQHF
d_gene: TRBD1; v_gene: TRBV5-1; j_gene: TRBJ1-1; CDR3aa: CASSLEPLTGGFEAFF
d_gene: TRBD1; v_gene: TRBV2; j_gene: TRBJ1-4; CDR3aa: CAWEGQSSNEKLFF
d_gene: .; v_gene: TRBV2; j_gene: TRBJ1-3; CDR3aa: CASSEGFPGNTIYF
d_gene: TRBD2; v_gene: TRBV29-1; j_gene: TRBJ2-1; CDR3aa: CSVEPGTSGGNEQFF
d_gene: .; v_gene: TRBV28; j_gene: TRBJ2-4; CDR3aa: CASSFPGAAAKNIQYF
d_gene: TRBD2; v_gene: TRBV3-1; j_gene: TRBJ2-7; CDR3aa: CASSLTSGSYEQYF
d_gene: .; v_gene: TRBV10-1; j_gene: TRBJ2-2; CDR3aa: CASATERNTGELFF
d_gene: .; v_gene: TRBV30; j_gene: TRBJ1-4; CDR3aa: CAWSRTEATNEKLFF
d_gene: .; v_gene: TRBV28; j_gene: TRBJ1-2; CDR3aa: CASSLFDLTHRVRYGYTF
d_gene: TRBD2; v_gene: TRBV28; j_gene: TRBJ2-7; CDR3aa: CASTRPGLPRGEQYF
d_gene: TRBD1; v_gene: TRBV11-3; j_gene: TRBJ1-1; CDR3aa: CASTPLATGGGAFF
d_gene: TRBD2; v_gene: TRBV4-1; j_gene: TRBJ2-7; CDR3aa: CASSQSGLAGHYEQYF
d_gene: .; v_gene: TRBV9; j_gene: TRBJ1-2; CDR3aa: CASSQEGGGYTF